A single sample is the source of the 4 T cell receptor beta chains below, sequenced in a study of beta chain features in type 1 diabetes. Of the isolated RNA, all was reverse transcribed, and so the sequenced material was expressed TCRB transcripts. Assay: immunoSEQ multiplex PCR; the TCRdb copy retains only in-frame clones and omits some. Found here are under 350,000 clones, 7% to 9% of them singletons; the top ten hold approximately 1%. Material for sequencing was central memory CD4+ T cells from blood. The receptors derive from a woman between 18 and 29 years old in good health.

This clone was seen ten or more times. CDR3 sequence (DNA): TGCGCCAGCAGCCTCAATTTGAGGAACACTGAAGCTTTCTTT. Protein product: CASSLNLRNTEAFF. The gene calls are TRBV4-3 and TRBJ1-1; D is uncertain. V lost 4 bases to trimming and J lost 1 base, with 10 bases between them. The germline CDR1 and CDR2 sequences are LGHNA and YSLEER. This CDR3 is built from 14 residues.

This clone has at least ten counts. V gene TRBV4-1 combines with J gene TRBJ2-1; 7 positions match TRBD1. V trimming: 0 bases; J trimming: 12 bases; junction bases outside the gene matches: 5. Germline CDR1 is MGHRA and CDR2 is YSYEKL. The CDR3 loop spans 13 amino acids. This CDR3 is CASSQEGSGGQFF. Written as DNA, the CDR3 is TGCGCCAGCAGCCAAGAGGGGTCAGGGGGGCAGTTCTTC.

This chain uses TRBV2 with TRBJ1-1; no clear D. Deletions cut 4 bases from V and 2 bases from J, with 11 bases between. CDR3 size: 14 residues. Germline CDR1 is SNHLY and CDR2 is FYNNEI. The CDR3 here is CASSVSRINTEAFF. CDR3 in DNA: TGTGCCAGCAGTGTCTCCCGGATAAACACTGAAGCTTTCTTT.

This clone was counted only a few times. V usage is TRBV7-2 and J usage is TRBJ1-2; possibly TRBD1 for D (6 bases). The CDR3 has 15 amino acids. Trimming stripped 10 bases from V and 3 bases from J, with 21 bases between. Germline CDR1 and CDR2: SGHTA and FQGNSA. Here the CDR3 reads CATLGGRTSHYGYTF. The CDR3 nucleotides read TGTGCCACCTTGGGGGGCCGAACCTCTCACTATGGCTACACCTTC.